This passage covers 23 T cell receptor beta chains from one sample sequenced in a study of identical twins. TCRdb recomputed calls from the 5' RACE reads with MiXCR, one row per CDR3 protein. The profile covers about 890,000 distinct CDR3 sequences, with approximately 13% appearing a single time and around 1.5% taken by the ten largest. This sample also belongs to another study, concerning yellow fever vaccine responses in identical twins.

Sequencing input: PBMCs. All receptors come from a woman aged 18 to 35 in good health.

The rearrangement joins TRBV19 to TRBJ2-7; 14 bases align to TRBD2. Germline CDR1 LNHDA, CDR2 SQIVND (reference sequence). The CDR3 contains 16 residues. J gave up 7 bases and V 1 base, and 6 bases lay outside the gene matches. The CDR3 spells CASSIVGLAGEREQYF. Written as DNA, the CDR3 is TGTGCCAGTAGTATAGTGGGACTAGCGGGAGAACGTGAGCAGTACTTC.

This clonotype has just a few counts. The J gene is TRBJ2-1, the V gene TRBV20-1, with D maybe TRBD2 (6 bases). The germline V and J ends were trimmed by 5 bases and 0 bases, with 11 bases remaining between them. Germline V gives CDR1 DFQATT, CDR2 SNEGSKA (reference sequence). This CDR3 has 14 residues. DNA for the CDR3: TGCAGTGCTCCACGGGGGAGCTCCTACAATGAGCAGTTCTTC. Translating gives CSAPRGSSYNEQFF.

This chain links TRBV20-1 with TRBJ2-3; D ambiguous. Between the trimmed V and J ends, which lost 5 bases and 4 bases, there was a span of 13 bases. Per the germline V gene, CDR1 is DFQATT and CDR2 is SNEGSKA (reference sequence). The length of the CDR3 is 13 residues. As DNA, the CDR3 is TGCAGTGCTTTCCCGACCGCGGCAGATACGCAGTATTTT. Its protein is CSAFPTAADTQYF.

This clonotype was found many times. V gene TRBV12-3 or TRBV12-4 combines with J gene TRBJ2-1, with D perhaps given as TRBD1 or TRBD2 (6 bases each). The CDR3 has 12 amino acids. V gave up 6 bases and J gave up 11 bases, with 14 bases separating them. For the CDR3, the DNA is TGTGCCAGCAGCTTCGGGGGCGACAAGCAGTTCTTC. Encoded protein: CASSFGGDKQFF.

The chain recombines TRBV7-6 with TRBJ2-5, with 8 bases matching TRBD2. This CDR3 is 15 amino acids long. Trimming at V came to 5 bases and at J to 0 bases, leaving 5 bases not matched to a gene. Germline assignment: CDR1 SGHVS and CDR2 FNYEAQ. CDR3 protein: CASSEVAGNQETQYF. As DNA, the CDR3 is TGTGCCAGCAGCGAAGTAGCGGGAAACCAAGAGACCCAGTACTTC.

The sample holds a few counts of this clonotype. V and J are TRBV29-1 and TRBJ2-3, with D hard to call. The germline gives CDR1 SQVTM, CDR2 ANQGSEA. The CDR3 length is 12 residues. V was shortened by 0 bases and J by 2 bases, with 3 bases between the two germline ends. The CDR3 loop is CSVEDDTDTQYF. The CDR3 nucleotides are TGCAGCGTTGAAGACGACACAGATACGCAGTATTTT.

This clonotype was detected ten times or more. The chain carries TRBV20-1 and TRBJ1-1; D gene uncertain. The CDR3 sequence is 12 residues long. Germline V CDR1 and CDR2: DFQATT, SNEGSKA (reference sequence). Between the trimmed V and J ends, which lost 5 bases and 0 bases, there was a span of 7 bases. The DNA for the CDR3 is TGCAGTGCTGGGTCTTTGAACACTGAAGCTTTCTTT. This gives the protein CSAGSLNTEAFF.

V is TRBV7-8 and J is TRBJ2-7; D may be TRBD1 or TRBD2 (6 bases each). This CDR3 region has 17 residues. Germline lookup yields CDR1 SGHVS and CDR2 FQNEAQ. Trimming pared 5 bases from V and 1 base from J, leaving 21 bases between. The DNA for the CDR3 is TGTGCCAGCAGCCCTAGGGGGGTAGCTCCAAAATCCTACGAGCAGTACTTC. This translates into CASSPRGVAPKSYEQYF.

A few counts support this clonotype. The CDR3 DNA reads as TGTGCCAGCAGCCGGAACCGGGACAGGGTCGGCACTGAAGCTTTCTTT. This gives the protein CASSRNRDRVGTEAFF. The J gene is TRBJ1-1, the V gene TRBV6-1, with TRBD1 identical over 9 bases. Germline CDR1 reads MNHNS; CDR2 reads SASEGT. The J segment lost 4 bases and the V segment lost 6 bases, leaving 12 bases of the junction unmatched. The CDR3 totals 16 residues.

This clonotype was counted many times. In DNA, the CDR3 is TGCGCCAGCAGCTTGGGTTGGAATGAGCAGTTCTTC. This gives the protein CASSLGWNEQFF. The gene calls are TRBV5-1 and TRBJ2-1; D is undetermined. The CDR3 sequence is 12 residues long. V was clipped by 0 bases and J by 7 bases, with 5 bases between them. In germline, CDR1 is SGHRS, CDR2 YFSETQ.

This clonotype has ten or more counts. V and J are TRBV12-3 or TRBV12-4 and TRBJ2-1; the D call may be TRBD1 or TRBD2 (5 bases each). V lost 6 bases and J lost 3, with 15 bases in between. This CDR3 spans 15 amino acids. The CDR3 bases are TGTGCCAGCAGCCCCGCCGGGACGGTCTACAATGAGCAGTTCTTC. Translating it yields CASSPAGTVYNEQFF.

This chain joins TRBV2 and TRBJ2-7; 11 bases align to TRBD1. This CDR3 has 14 residues. With 5 bases clipped from V and 7 bases from J, the junction kept 7 bases outside the gene matches. From germline, CDR1 is SNHLY and CDR2 FYNNEI. CDR3 bases: TGTGCCAGCAGTCGGGGACAGGGGGATTGGGAGCAGTACTTC. It codes for CASSRGQGDWEQYF.

Only a few counts were recorded for this clonotype. J is TRBJ2-5 and V is TRBV29-1; D may match TRBD1 or TRBD2 (5 bases each). Germline assignment: CDR1 SQVTM and CDR2 ANQGSEA. The CDR3 consists of 14 residues. V lost 3 bases and J 9 bases, leaving 20 bases between the germline ends. The CDR3 here is CSVDSRTGPWAQYF. In DNA form, the CDR3 reads TGCAGCGTTGATTCCAGGACGGGGCCCTGGGCCCAGTACTTC.

The chain couples TRBV10-3 to TRBJ2-7; 7 bases agree with TRBD1. V lost 6 bases, J lost 3 bases, and 11 bases stayed unmatched. Germline V gene lookup returns CDR1 ENHRY and CDR2 SYGVKD. The CDR3 is 15 amino acids. CDR3 sequence (DNA): TGTGCCATCAGCCTTCCTAGGACAGGCTTCTACGAGCAGTACTTC. Translated, it gives CAISLPRTGFYEQYF.

This clonotype was detected ten times or more. The chain carries TRBV20-1 and TRBJ1-1; the D is unclear. CDR3 length equals 13 residues. Between the trimmed V and J ends, which lost 7 bases and 5 bases, there was a span of 17 bases. Germline CDR1 is DFQATT and CDR2 is SNEGSKA (reference sequence). CDR3 DNA sequence: TGCAGTGTGATTAGGGCAGGTTGGACTGAAGCTTTCTTT. Amino acids: CSVIRAGWTEAFF.

This chain uses TRBV3-1 with TRBJ2-2; 15 nucleotides agree with TRBD2. Germline trimming cut 5 bases from V and 6 bases from J; bases unmatched to any gene: 4. Germline V gene sequence: CDR1 LGHDT, CDR2 YNNKEL (reference sequence). This CDR3 spans 16 amino acids. CDR3 residues: CASSKGLAGGPGELFF. Written as DNA, the CDR3 is TGTGCCAGCAGCAAGGGACTAGCGGGAGGCCCCGGGGAGCTGTTTTTT.

This chain joins TRBV20-1 and TRBJ2-7; D possibly matches TRBD1 or TRBD2 (5 bases each). Germline V gene lookup returns CDR1 DFQATT and CDR2 SNEGSKA (reference sequence). CDR3 length: 13 residues. V lost 6 bases and J lost 6, with 18 bases in between. CDR3 loop: CSAGDDSRFEQYF. For the CDR3, the DNA is TGCAGTGCAGGGGACGACAGCAGGTTCGAGCAGTACTTC.

The rearrangement uses TRBV7-9 and TRBJ2-1, with 7 positions matching TRBD2. The CDR3 sequence is 16 residues long. The germline gives CDR1 SEHNR, CDR2 FQNEAQ (reference sequence). With 3 bases clipped from V and 6 bases from J, the junction kept 11 bases outside the gene matches. CDR3 bases: TGTGCCAGCAGCTTCCCCGTCTTGGGAGGGCCCAATGAGCAGTTCTTC. Its protein product is CASSFPVLGGPNEQFF.

This clonotype was counted only a few times. This chain uses TRBV3-1 with TRBJ2-7; TRBD1 agrees at 10 bases. V was pared by 3 bases and J by 3 bases, with 5 bases of the junction left unmatched. The length of the CDR3 is 15 residues. Germline V gene sequence: CDR1 LGHDT, CDR2 YNNKEL (reference sequence). This chain's CDR3 is CASSQGQGSYYEQYV. The CDR3 DNA follows: TGTGCCAGCAGCCAGGGACAGGGGAGCTACTACGAGCAGTACGTC.

This clonotype was seen more than once but under ten times. CDR3 protein: CASSTSGSTKNIQYF. DNA for the CDR3: TGTGCCAGCAGTACTAGCGGGAGTACCAAAAACATTCAGTACTTC. The V and J genes are TRBV6-5 and TRBJ2-4, with 11 bases fitting TRBD2. The CDR3 runs 15 residues. Trimming at V came to 5 bases and at J to 2 bases, leaving 2 bases not matched to a gene. The germline V gene encodes CDR1 MNHEY and CDR2 SVGAGI.

The chain links TRBV20-1 to TRBJ1-1, with D perhaps matching TRBD1 (5 bases). The CDR3 is made up of 14 amino acids. In germline, CDR1 is DFQATT, CDR2 SNEGSKA (reference sequence). The V gene lost 3 bases and the J gene lost 1 base, with 12 bases spanning the gap. In DNA, the CDR3 is TGCAGTGCTAGGACCGGACAAGCGAACACTGAAGCTTTCTTT. This codes for CSARTGQANTEAFF.

This chain joins TRBV13 and TRBJ1-4; a weak D match, TRBD1 (6 bases). Germline CDR1 PRHDT, CDR2 FYEKMQ (reference sequence). The ends were cut back, 5 bases at V and 7 bases at J, with 11 bases in the middle. This CDR3 spans 13 amino acids. As DNA, the CDR3 is TGTGCCAGCAGCCCGCGGGGGGCTGAAAAACTGTTTTTT. Residues: CASSPRGAEKLFF.

CDR3 coding DNA: TGTGCCAGCAGCGTAGTGGCTAGCGTTTCCTACAATGAGCAGTTCTTC. Its protein product is CASSVVASVSYNEQFF. The V call is TRBV9, the J call TRBJ2-1; D might be TRBD2 (6 bases). Germline V gene lookup returns CDR1 SGDLS and CDR2 YYNGEE. V lost 0 bases and J lost 1, with 11 bases in between. The CDR3 length is 16 residues. The full variable domain, its missing parts supplied by reference TRBV9 and TRBJ2-1, is DSGVTQTPKHLITATGQRVTLRCSPRSGDLSVYWYQQSLDQGLQFLIQYYNGEERAKGNILERFSAQQFPDLHSELNLSSLELGDSALYFCASSVVASVSYNEQFFGPGTRLTVL.